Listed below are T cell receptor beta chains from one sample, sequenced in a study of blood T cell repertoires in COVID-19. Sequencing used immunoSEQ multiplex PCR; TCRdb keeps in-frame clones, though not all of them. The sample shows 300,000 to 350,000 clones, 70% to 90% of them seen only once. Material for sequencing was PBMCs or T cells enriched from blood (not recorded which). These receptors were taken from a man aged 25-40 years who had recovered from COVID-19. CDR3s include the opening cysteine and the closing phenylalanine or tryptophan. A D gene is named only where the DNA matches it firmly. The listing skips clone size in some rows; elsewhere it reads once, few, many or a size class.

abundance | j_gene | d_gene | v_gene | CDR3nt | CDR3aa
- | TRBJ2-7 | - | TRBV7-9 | TGTGCCAGCAGCTTAGCGGGCGCCTACGAGCAGTACTTC | CASSLAGAYEQYF
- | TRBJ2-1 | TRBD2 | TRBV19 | TGTGCCAGTACCCTAGCGGGGGGCCCAAACAATGAGCAGTTCTTC | CASTLAGGPNNEQFF
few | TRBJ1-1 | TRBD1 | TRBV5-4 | TGTGCCAGCAGCTTGGCGGCCGGGACAGGGAAGACTGAAGCTTTCTTT | CASSLAAGTGKTEAFF
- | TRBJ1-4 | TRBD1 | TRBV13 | TGTGCCAGCAGCTTATACAGGGGCAAGGGTGAAAAACTGTTTTTT | CASSLYRGKGEKLFF
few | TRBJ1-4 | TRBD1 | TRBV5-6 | TGTGCCAGCAGCTTACAGAGGGACAGGGACGAAAAACTGTTTTTT | CASSLQRDRDEKLFF
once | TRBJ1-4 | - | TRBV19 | TGTGCCAGTAGTATTGGCGGTTCTAATGAAAAACTGTTTTTT | CASSIGGSNEKLFF
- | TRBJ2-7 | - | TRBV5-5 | TGTGCCAGCAGCTTGTTTCCTGACAGCTCCTACGAGCAGTACTTC | CASSLFPDSSYEQYF
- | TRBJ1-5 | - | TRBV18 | TGTGCCAGCTCAGGAACAGGGCTTTATAGCAATCAGCCCCAGCATTTT | CASSGTGLYSNQPQHF
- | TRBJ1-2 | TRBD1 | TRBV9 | TGTGCCAGCAGCGTAGACACAGGGGGCTTCGATGGCTACACCTTC | CASSVDTGGFDGYTF
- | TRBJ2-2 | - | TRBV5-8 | TGTGCCAGCAGCTTGCAGACATGGAACACCGGGGAGCTGTTTTTT | CASSLQTWNTGELFF
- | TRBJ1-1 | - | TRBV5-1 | TGCGCCAGCAGCTTATTTATGAACACTGAAGCTTTCTTT | CASSLFMNTEAFF
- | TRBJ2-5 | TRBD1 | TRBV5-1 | TGCGCCAGCAGCTTGGGACAGGGACAACAAGAGACCCAGTACTTC | CASSLGQGQQETQYF
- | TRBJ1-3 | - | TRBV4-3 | TGCGCCAGCAGCCAAGATCTGAGGGTCTCTGGAAACACCATATATTTT | CASSQDLRVSGNTIYF
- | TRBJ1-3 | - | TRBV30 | TGTGCCTGGAGTGACGGCTCTGGAAACACCATATATTTT | CAWSDGSGNTIYF
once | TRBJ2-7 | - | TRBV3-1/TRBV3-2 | TGTGCCAGCAGCCAAGGACCGGGTTCCATCTACGAGCAGTACTTC | CASSQGPGSIYEQYF
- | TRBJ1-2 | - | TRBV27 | TGTGCCAGCAGACAGGGAAACTATGGCTACACCTTC | CASRQGNYGYTF
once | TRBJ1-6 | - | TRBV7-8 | TGTGCCAGCAGCTCGACGACACGCTTCTATAATTCACCCCTCCACTTT | CASSSTTRFYNSPLHF
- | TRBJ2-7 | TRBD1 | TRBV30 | TGTGCCTGGAGCGGGACTACAGGGGGCAAATACGAGCAGTACTTC | CAWSGTTGGKYEQYF
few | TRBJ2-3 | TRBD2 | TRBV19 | TGTGCCAGTAGTGCCACTAGCGGTAGCACAGATACGCAGTATTTT | CASSATSGSTDTQYF
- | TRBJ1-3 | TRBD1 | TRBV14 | TGTGCCAGCAGCCGGATCGGACAGGGAAGGATTGGAAACACCATATATTTT | CASSRIGQGRIGNTIYF
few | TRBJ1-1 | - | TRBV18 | TGTGCCAGCTCACCGGATATCTGGGTGGTGAACGGGACACCGAACACTGAAGCTTTCTTT | CASSPDIWVVNGTPNTEAFF
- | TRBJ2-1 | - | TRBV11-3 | TGTGCCAGCAGCTTAACCAGGGGAGGGTTTAATGAGCAGTTCTTC | CASSLTRGGFNEQFF
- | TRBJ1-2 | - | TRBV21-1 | TGTGCCAGCAGCGGCCCCGGGACAAAAGATGGCTACACCTTC | CASSGPGTKDGYTF
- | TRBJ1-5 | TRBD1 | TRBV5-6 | TGTGCCAGCAGCTCTCAGAATACAGGGGGCAATCAGCCCCAGCATTTT | CASSSQNTGGNQPQHF
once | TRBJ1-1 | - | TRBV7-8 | TGTGCCAGCAGCTTAGTAGCGGGGGCGAACACTGAAGCTTTCTTT | CASSLVAGANTEAFF
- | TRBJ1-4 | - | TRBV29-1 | TGCAGCGTTGAGGGGCGGTGGGGGGATAATGAAAAACTGTTTTTT | CSVEGRWGDNEKLFF
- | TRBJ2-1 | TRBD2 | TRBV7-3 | TGTGCCAGCAGCCTAAACCCCGGGGGGGACAATGAGCAGTTCTTC | CASSLNPGGDNEQFF
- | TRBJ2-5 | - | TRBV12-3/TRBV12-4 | TGTGCCAGCAGGACTTCCCAAGAGACCCAGTACTTC | CASRTSQETQYF
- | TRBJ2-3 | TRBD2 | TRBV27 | TGTGCCAGCAGTTTGGCGGGGGGCTCCCCAGATACGCAGTATTTT | CASSLAGGSPDTQYF
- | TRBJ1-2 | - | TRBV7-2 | TGTGCCAGCAGCTTAGCCCAGGCCGGGGGAGGAAGTGGCGGCTACACCTTC | CASSLAQAGGGSGGYTF
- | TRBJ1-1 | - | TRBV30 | TGTGCCTTCGAGACAGGAGCCCACCTTGAAGCTTTCTTT | CAFETGAHLEAFF
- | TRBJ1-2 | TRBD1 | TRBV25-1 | TGTGCCAGCAGTGAGGGCAGGGGGATTGGCTACACCTTC | CASSEGRGIGYTF
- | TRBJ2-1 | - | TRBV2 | TGTGCCAGCAGTGTGGTCCAGTACAATGAGCAGTTCTTC | CASSVVQYNEQFF
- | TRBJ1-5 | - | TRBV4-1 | TGCGCCAGCAGCCAAGGGGACACAAAGAGCAATCAGCCCCAGCATTTT | CASSQGDTKSNQPQHF
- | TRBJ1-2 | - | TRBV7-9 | TGTGCCAGCAAACTTTCGGGGGATGTGGATGGCTACACCTTC | CASKLSGDVDGYTF
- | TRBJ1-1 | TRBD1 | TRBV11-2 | TGTGCCAGCAGCCATGGACAGGGCGCTGAAGCTTTCTTT | CASSHGQGAEAFF
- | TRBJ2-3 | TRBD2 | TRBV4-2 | TGTGCCAGCAGCCAAGGGCGGGGGGGCCAGGATACGCAGTATTTT | CASSQGRGGQDTQYF
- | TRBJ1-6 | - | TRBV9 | TGTGCCAGCAGCGAGACCCCAGGGTTGAATTCACCCCTCCACTTT | CASSETPGLNSPLHF
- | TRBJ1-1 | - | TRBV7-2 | TGTGCCAGCAGCTTACAAGCGGCCATGAACACTGAAGCTTTCTTT | CASSLQAAMNTEAFF
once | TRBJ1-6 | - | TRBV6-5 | TGTGCCAGCAGTCCGGGAAGTTCCCTCCACTTT | CASSPGSSLHF
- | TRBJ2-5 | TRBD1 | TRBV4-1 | TGCGCCAGCAGCCCCGACAGGGAAGGGGAGACCCAGTACTTC | CASSPDREGETQYF
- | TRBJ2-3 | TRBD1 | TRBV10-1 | TGCGCCGGTACCCACCGGGACAGGGAAACAGATACGCAGTATTTT | CAGTHRDRETDTQYF
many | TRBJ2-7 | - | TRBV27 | TGTGCCAGCAGTTTTGTGGGACAAGTATACGAGCAGTACTTC | CASSFVGQVYEQYF
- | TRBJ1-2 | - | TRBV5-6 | TGTGCCAGCAGCTGGGAGGACCCCAGACCCCTCTATGGCTACACCTTC | CASSWEDPRPLYGYTF
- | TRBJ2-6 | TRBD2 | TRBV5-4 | TGTGCCAGCAATTTGGGTAGCGGGGGGTACCGCTCTGGGGCCAACGTCCTGACTTTC | CASNLGSGGYRSGANVLTF
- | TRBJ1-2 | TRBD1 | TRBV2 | TGTGCCAGCAGTGGGAAATGGGGGTCGACAGGGGAGGGCTACACCTTC | CASSGKWGSTGEGYTF